This entry features one TCR beta chain sequence. Its antigen is not identified. The sample originates from a study of T cells expressing NK-cell markers. Whole-study findings and limits: The CD3+CD56-NKG2C+ fraction of several donors was likewise dominated by these clonotypes.

TCRdb reprocessed the 5' RACE reads and stores each CDR3 protein as one record, lacking DNA. The sample yields about 410,000 distinct CDR3 sequences, of which the top ten take up over 8.5%. The CDR3 runs 15 residues. CDR1 and CDR2 (germline): SGHDN, FVKESK. The specimen was blood T cells: a sorted CD56 or NKG2C T cell subset, CD4+ or CD8+ T cells, or bulk PBMC T cells (not recorded which). The chain recombines TRBV14 with TRBJ2-1; TCRdb selects TRBD1, and the lack of DNA leaves this call unchecked. The clonotype originates from a woman in her forties or fifties in good health. The CDR3 loop is CASQPRGGVYNEQFF.